These T cell receptor beta chains were read from a single sample in a study of T cell responses to AZD1222 COVID-19 vaccine. Generated by immunoSEQ multiplex PCR, the TCRdb table keeps only in-frame clones and is missing some. The sample records some 140,000 clones, roughly nine tenths being singletons. The sample was peripheral blood, taken 28 days after the second AZD1222 dose. These receptors were taken from an adult who received the AZD1222 COVID-19 vaccine. The CDR3 runs from the conserved cysteine through the conserved F or W. D genes are given only for firm matches. Rows may omit the clone size; those that give it use once, few, many or a size class.

D: TRBD2; size: .; J: TRBJ2-3; V: TRBV7-8; CDR3: CASSLGLAGGRVTDTQYF; DNA: TGTGCCAGCAGCCTCGGACTAGCGGGGGGGCGGGTCACAGATACGCAGTATTTT
D: TRBD1; size: .; J: TRBJ1-5; V: TRBV6-5; CDR3: CASSRTGVLEPQHF; DNA: TGTGCCAGCAGCCGGACAGGGGTCTTGGAGCCCCAGCATTTT
D: TRBD2; size: .; J: TRBJ2-3; V: TRBV20-1; CDR3: CSASPGGRGDTQYF; DNA: TGCAGTGCTAGTCCGGGGGGGCGAGGAGATACGCAGTATTTT
D: .; size: .; J: TRBJ1-1; V: TRBV30; CDR3: CAWARAPNTEAFF; DNA: TGTGCCTGGGCTCGAGCCCCCAACACTGAAGCTTTCTTT
D: .; size: .; J: TRBJ2-5; V: TRBV5-4; CDR3: CASYGVQETQYF; DNA: TGTGCCAGCTACGGGGTCCAAGAGACCCAGTACTTC
D: .; size: .; J: TRBJ1-3; V: TRBV6-5; CDR3: CASSYGGHSGNTIYF; DNA: TGTGCCAGCAGTTATGGAGGGCACTCTGGAAACACCATATATTTT
D: TRBD1; size: .; J: TRBJ2-7; V: TRBV13; CDR3: CASSLGGDSYEQYF; DNA: TGTGCCAGCAGCTTAGGTGGGGACAGTTACGAGCAGTACTTC
D: .; size: .; J: TRBJ1-2; V: TRBV19; CDR3: CASTPGHPMSYTF; DNA: TGTGCCAGTACTCCGGGCCATCCTATGAGCTACACCTTC
D: TRBD1; size: .; J: TRBJ1-2; V: TRBV5-1; CDR3: CASSKGQDIGYTF; DNA: TGCGCCAGCAGCAAGGGACAGGATATTGGCTACACCTTC
D: .; size: .; J: TRBJ2-5; V: TRBV19; CDR3: CASSMDWRETQYF; DNA: TGTGCCAGTAGTATGGACTGGAGGGAGACCCAGTACTTC
D: .; size: .; J: TRBJ1-1; V: TRBV20-1; CDR3: CSASLDTLNTEAFF; DNA: TGCAGTGCTAGTCTCGACACTTTGAACACTGAAGCTTTCTTT
D: TRBD1; size: .; J: TRBJ1-4; V: TRBV4-2; CDR3: CASGPDRGANEKLFF; DNA: TGTGCCAGCGGACCGGACAGGGGAGCTAATGAAAAACTGTTTTTT
D: TRBD1; size: .; J: TRBJ2-7; V: TRBV7-9; CDR3: CASSSRQGASYEQYF; DNA: TGTGCCAGCAGCTCCCGCCAGGGGGCCTCCTACGAGCAGTACTTC
D: .; size: .; J: TRBJ1-5; V: TRBV18; CDR3: CASSRKDSDQPQHF; DNA: TGTGCCAGCTCCCGCAAAGACAGCGATCAGCCCCAGCATTTT
D: .; size: few; J: TRBJ2-7; V: TRBV7-9; CDR3: CASSSEGDARFDEQYF; DNA: TGTGCCAGCAGCTCGGAGGGCGACGCCCGGTTTGACGAGCAGTACTTC
D: TRBD1; size: .; J: TRBJ2-5; V: TRBV18; CDR3: CASSPPGTGGETQYF; DNA: TGTGCCAGCTCACCACCCGGGACAGGGGGAGAGACCCAGTACTTC
D: TRBD1; size: .; J: TRBJ1-2; V: TRBV7-2; CDR3: CASSLPWDSEYGYTF; DNA: TGTGCCAGCAGCCTCCCCTGGGACAGCGAGTATGGCTACACCTTC
D: .; size: .; J: TRBJ2-5; V: TRBV12-3/TRBV12-4; CDR3: CASKAGTQETQYF; DNA: TGTGCCAGCAAGGCGGGCACTCAAGAGACCCAGTACTTC
D: .; size: .; J: TRBJ1-1; V: TRBV30; CDR3: CAWRAEGAFF; DNA: TGTGCCTGGAGAGCCGAAGGAGCTTTCTTT
D: .; size: few; J: TRBJ2-7; V: TRBV27; CDR3: CASSDGSAYEQYF; DNA: TGTGCCAGCAGCGACGGATCCGCCTACGAGCAGTACTTC
D: TRBD2; size: .; J: TRBJ2-7; V: TRBV7-3; CDR3: CASSRTSGGSNSYEQYF; DNA: TGTGCCAGCAGCCGGACTAGCGGGGGGTCCAACTCCTACGAGCAGTACTTC
D: .; size: .; J: TRBJ1-6; V: TRBV5-6; CDR3: CASSAGGGLSPLHF; DNA: TGTGCCAGCAGCGCCGGAGGGGGGCTGTCACCCCTCCACTTT
D: .; size: .; J: TRBJ1-1; V: TRBV6-6; CDR3: CASSSIVNTEAFF; DNA: TGTGCCAGCAGTTCGATAGTGAACACTGAAGCTTTCTTT
D: .; size: .; J: TRBJ1-6; V: TRBV18; CDR3: CASSQRVDNSPLHF; DNA: TGTGCCAGCTCCCAGAGGGTTGATAATTCACCCCTCCACTTT
D: .; size: medium-sized; J: TRBJ1-2; V: TRBV7-3; CDR3: CASSPGYGEFYGYTF; DNA: TGTGCCAGCAGCCCCGGATATGGGGAGTTCTATGGCTACACCTTC
D: .; size: .; J: TRBJ1-1; V: TRBV2; CDR3: CASTIGQGLTEAFF; DNA: TGTGCCAGCACTATCGGACAAGGCTTGACTGAAGCTTTCTTT
D: .; size: .; J: TRBJ2-5; V: TRBV6-6; CDR3: CASSPGALGTQYF; DNA: TGTGCCAGCAGTCCCGGGGCCCTCGGGACCCAGTACTTC
D: .; size: .; J: TRBJ2-1; V: TRBV3-1/TRBV3-2; CDR3: CASSGDGQHYNEQFF; DNA: TGTGCCAGCAGCGGGGACGGGCAGCACTACAATGAGCAGTTCTTC
D: .; size: .; J: TRBJ1-3; V: TRBV4-3; CDR3: CASSQALGGSSGNTIYF; DNA: TGCGCCAGCAGCCAAGCTCTGGGCGGCTCCTCTGGAAACACCATATATTTT
D: .; size: .; J: TRBJ2-7; V: TRBV18; CDR3: CASSPQGMGEQYF; DNA: TGTGCCAGCTCCCCCCAGGGTATGGGCGAGCAGTACTTC
D: TRBD2; size: .; J: TRBJ2-3; V: TRBV19; CDR3: CASRGTSGSGDTQYF; DNA: TGTGCCAGTAGGGGGACTAGCGGGAGTGGAGATACGCAGTATTTT
D: .; size: .; J: TRBJ1-2; V: TRBV6-5; CDR3: CASSSQSRGYTF; DNA: TGTGCCAGCAGTTCCCAGTCACGCGGCTACACCTTC
D: .; size: .; J: TRBJ1-6; V: TRBV3-1/TRBV3-2; CDR3: CASSQGPRGGGYNSPLHF; DNA: TGTGCCAGCAGCCAAGGCCCTCGGGGGGGAGGGTATAATTCACCCCTCCACTTT
D: .; size: once; J: TRBJ1-2; V: TRBV11-1; CDR3: CASSGGFHNYGYTF; DNA: TGTGCCAGCAGCGGGGGCTTTCATAACTATGGCTACACCTTC